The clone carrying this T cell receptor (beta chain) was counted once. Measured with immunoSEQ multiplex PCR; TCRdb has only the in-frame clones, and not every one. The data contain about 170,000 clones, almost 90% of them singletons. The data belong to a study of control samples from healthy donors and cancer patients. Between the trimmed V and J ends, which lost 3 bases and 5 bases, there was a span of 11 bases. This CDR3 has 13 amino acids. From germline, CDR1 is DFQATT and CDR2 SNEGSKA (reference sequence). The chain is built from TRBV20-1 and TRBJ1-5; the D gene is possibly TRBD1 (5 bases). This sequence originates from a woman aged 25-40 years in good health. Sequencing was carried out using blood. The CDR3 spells CSASGARDQPQHF. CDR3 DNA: TGCAGTGCTAGTGGTGCCAGGGATCAGCCCCAGCATTTT.